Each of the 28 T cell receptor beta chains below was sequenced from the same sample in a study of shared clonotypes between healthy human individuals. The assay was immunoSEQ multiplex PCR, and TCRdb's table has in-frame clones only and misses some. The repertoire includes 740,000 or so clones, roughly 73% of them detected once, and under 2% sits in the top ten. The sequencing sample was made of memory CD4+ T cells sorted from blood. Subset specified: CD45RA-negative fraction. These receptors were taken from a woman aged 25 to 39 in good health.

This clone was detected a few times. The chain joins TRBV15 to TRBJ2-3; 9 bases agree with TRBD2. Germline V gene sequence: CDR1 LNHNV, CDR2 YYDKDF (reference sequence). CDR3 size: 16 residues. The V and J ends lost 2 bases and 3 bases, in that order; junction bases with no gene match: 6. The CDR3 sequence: CATSRSRTSVTDTQYF. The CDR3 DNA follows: TGTGCCACCAGCAGATCCCGGACTAGCGTTACAGATACGCAGTATTTT.

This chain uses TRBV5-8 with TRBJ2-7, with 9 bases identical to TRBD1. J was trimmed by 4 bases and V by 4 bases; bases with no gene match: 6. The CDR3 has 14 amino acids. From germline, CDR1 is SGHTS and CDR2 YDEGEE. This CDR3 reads CASSQGQGRYEQYF. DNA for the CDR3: TGTGCCAGCAGCCAGGGACAGGGTCGGTACGAGCAGTACTTC.

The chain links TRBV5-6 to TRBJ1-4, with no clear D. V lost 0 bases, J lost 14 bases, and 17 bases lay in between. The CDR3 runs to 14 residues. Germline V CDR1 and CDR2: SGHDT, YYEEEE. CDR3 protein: CASSLEGTDDFLFF. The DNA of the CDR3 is TGTGCCAGCAGCTTGGAAGGTACAGATGATTTTCTGTTTTTT.

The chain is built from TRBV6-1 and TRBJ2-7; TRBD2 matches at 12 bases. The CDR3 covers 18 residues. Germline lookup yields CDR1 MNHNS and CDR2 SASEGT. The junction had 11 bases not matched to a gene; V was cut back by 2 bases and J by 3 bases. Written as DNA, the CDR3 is TGTGCCAGCAGTGAACGCTTGGCTAGCGGGAGGGTTTTCTACGAGCAGTACTTC. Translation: CASSERLASGRVFYEQYF.

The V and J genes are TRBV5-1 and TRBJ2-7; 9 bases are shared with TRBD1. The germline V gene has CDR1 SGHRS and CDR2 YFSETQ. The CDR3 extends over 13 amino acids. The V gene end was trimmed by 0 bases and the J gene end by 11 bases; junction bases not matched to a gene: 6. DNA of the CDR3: TGCGCCAGCAGCTTGGGGGACAGGGTGGGAGAGTACTTC. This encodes CASSLGDRVGEYF.

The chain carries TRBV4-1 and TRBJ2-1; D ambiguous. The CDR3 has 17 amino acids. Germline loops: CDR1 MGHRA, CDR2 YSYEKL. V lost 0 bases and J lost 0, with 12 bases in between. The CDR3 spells CASSQDWRSSSYNEQFF. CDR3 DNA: TGCGCCAGCAGCCAAGATTGGAGATCGAGCTCCTACAATGAGCAGTTCTTC.

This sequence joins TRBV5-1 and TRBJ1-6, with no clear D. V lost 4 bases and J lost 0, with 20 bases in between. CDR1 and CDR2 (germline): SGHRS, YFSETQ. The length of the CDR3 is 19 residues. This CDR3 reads CASSRVQSAMSSYNSPLHF. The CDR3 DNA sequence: TGCGCCAGCAGCCGGGTGCAGTCGGCGATGAGCTCCTATAATTCACCCCTCCACTTT.

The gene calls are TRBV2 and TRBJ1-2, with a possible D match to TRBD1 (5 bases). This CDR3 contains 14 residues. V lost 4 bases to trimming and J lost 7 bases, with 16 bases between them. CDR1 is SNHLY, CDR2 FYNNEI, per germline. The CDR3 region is CASSGQPLIGGYTF. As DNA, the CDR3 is TGTGCCAGCAGTGGACAGCCTCTTATCGGTGGCTACACCTTC.

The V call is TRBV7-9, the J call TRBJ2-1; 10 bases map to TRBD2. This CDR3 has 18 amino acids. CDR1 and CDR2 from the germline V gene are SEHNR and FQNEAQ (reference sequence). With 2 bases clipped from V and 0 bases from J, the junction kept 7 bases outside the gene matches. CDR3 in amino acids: CASSLSSGGPRSYNEQFF. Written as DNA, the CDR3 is TGTGCCAGCAGCTTATCTAGCGGGGGCCCCCGCTCCTACAATGAGCAGTTCTTC. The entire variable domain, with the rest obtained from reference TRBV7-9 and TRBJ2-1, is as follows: DTGVSQNPRHKITKRGQNVTFRCDPISEHNRLYWYRQTLGQGPEFLTYFQNEAQLEKSRLLSDRFSAERPKGSFSTLEIQRTEQGDSAMYLCASSLSSGGPRSYNEQFFGPGTRLTVL.

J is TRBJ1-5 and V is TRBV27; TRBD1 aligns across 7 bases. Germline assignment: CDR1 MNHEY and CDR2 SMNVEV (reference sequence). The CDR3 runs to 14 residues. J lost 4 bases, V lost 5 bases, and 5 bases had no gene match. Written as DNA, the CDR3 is TGTGCCAGCAGTCAAGGACAGGAGAATCAGCCCCAGCATTTT. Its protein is CASSQGQENQPQHF.

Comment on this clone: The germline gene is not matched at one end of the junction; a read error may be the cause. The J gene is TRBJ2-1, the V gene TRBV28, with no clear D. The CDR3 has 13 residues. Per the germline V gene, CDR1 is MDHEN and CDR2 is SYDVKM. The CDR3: CASSPYSSNEQFF. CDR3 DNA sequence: TGTGCCAGCAGTCCCTACTCCTCCAATGAGCAGTTCTTC.

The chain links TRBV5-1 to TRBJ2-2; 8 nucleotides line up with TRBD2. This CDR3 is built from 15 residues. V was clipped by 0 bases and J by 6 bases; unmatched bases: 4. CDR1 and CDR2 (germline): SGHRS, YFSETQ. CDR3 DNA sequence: TGCGCCAGCAGCTTGGTGACGGGAGGGGCCGGGGAGCTGTTTTTT. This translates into CASSLVTGGAGELFF.

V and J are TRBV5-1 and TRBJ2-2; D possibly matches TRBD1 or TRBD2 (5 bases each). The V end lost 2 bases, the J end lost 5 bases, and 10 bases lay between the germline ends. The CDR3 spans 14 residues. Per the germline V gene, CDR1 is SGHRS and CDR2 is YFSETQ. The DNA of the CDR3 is TGCGCCAGCAGCTTCGGGGCGGAGACCGGGGAGCTGTTTTTT. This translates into CASSFGAETGELFF.

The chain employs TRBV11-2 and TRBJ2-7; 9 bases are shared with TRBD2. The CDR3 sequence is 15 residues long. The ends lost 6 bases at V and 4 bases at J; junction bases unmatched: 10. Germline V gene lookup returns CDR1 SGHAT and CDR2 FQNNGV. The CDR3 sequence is CASRTVTSGSYEQYF. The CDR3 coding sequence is TGTGCCAGCAGGACCGTTACTAGCGGGTCGTACGAGCAGTACTTC.

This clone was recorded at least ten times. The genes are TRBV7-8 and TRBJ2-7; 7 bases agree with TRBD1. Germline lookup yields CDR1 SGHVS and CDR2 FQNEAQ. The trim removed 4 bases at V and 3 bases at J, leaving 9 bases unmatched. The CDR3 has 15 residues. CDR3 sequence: CASSSRTGLNYEQYF. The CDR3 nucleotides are TGTGCCAGCAGCTCGAGGACAGGACTTAACTACGAGCAGTACTTC.

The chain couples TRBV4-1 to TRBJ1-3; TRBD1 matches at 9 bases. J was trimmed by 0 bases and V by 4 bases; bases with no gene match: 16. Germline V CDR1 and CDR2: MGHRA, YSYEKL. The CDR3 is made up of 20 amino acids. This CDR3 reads CASSPRDRAGRQGSGNTIYF. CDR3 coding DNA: TGCGCCAGCAGCCCCCGGGACAGGGCAGGGAGACAAGGCTCTGGAAACACCATATATTTT.

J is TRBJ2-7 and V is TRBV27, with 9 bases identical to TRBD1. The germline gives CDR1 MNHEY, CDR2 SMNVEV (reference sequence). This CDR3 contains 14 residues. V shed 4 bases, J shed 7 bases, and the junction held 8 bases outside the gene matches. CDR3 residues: CASSSTGTGIEQYF. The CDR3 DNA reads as TGTGCCAGCAGTTCTACCGGGACAGGGATAGAGCAGTACTTC.

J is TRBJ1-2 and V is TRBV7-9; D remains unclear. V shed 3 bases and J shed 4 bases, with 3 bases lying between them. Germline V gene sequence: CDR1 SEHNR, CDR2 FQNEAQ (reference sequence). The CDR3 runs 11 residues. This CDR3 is CASSFAYGYTF. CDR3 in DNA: TGTGCCAGCAGCTTTGCCTATGGCTACACCTTC.

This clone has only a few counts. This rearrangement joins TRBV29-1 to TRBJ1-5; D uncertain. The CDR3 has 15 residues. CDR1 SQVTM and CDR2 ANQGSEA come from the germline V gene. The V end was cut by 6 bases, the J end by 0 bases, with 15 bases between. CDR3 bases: TGCAGCGTGGCAGATGTAGGGTATAGCAATCAGCCCCAGCATTTT. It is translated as CSVADVGYSNQPQHF.

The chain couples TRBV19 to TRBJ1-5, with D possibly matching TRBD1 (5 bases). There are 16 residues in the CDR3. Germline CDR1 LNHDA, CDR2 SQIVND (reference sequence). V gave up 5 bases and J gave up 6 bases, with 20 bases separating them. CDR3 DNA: TGTGCCAGTAGTTTGACGGGGACCTCTTCTGTTCAGCCCCAGCATTTT. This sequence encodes CASSLTGTSSVQPQHF.

Written as DNA, the CDR3 is TGTGCCAGCACCGACGGATACAATGAGCAGTTCTTC. Its protein product is CASTDGYNEQFF. J is TRBJ2-1 and V is TRBV6-5; D is ambiguous. This CDR3 is built from 12 residues. Germline CDR1 is MNHEY and CDR2 is SVGAGI. Between the trimmed V and J ends, which lost 7 bases and 4 bases, there was a span of 8 bases.

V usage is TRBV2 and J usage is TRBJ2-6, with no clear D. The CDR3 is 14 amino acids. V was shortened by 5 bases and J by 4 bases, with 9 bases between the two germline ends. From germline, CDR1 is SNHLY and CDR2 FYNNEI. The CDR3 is CASSSLGGANVLTF. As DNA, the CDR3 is TGTGCCAGCAGTAGCCTTGGAGGGGCCAACGTCCTGACTTTC. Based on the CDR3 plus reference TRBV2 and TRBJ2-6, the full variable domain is EPEVTQTPSHQVTQMGQEVILRCVPISNHLYFYWYRQILGQKVEFLVSFYNNEISEKSEIFDDQFSVERPDGSNFTLKIRSTKLEDSAMYFCASSSLGGANVLTFGAGSRLTVL.

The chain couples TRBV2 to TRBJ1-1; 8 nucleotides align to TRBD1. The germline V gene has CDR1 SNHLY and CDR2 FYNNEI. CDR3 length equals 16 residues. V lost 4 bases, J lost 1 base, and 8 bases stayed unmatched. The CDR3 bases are TGTGCCAGCAGTGCTGGCAGGGGGCCCGGGAACACTGAAGCTTTCTTT. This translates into CASSAGRGPGNTEAFF.

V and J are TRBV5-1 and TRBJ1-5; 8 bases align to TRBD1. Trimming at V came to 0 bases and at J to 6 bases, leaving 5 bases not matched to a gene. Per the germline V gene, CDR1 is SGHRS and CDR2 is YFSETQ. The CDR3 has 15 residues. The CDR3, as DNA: TGCGCCAGCAGCTTGGGGACAGGGCGGCGTCAGCCCCAGCATTTT. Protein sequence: CASSLGTGRRQPQHF.

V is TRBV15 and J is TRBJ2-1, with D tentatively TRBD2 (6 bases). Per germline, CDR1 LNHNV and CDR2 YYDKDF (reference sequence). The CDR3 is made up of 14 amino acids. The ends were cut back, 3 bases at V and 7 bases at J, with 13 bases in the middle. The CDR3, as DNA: TGTGCCACCAGCAGGCGGGATAGTGGGAATGAGCAGTTCTTC. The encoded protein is CATSRRDSGNEQFF.

CDR3 sequence: CASTSGGPYGYTF. The CDR3 coding sequence is TGTGCCAGCACCTCTGGGGGGCCCTATGGCTACACCTTC. The chain uses TRBV7-9 and TRBJ1-2, with a tentative D call TRBD1 (6 bases). The germline V and J ends were trimmed by 7 bases and 4 bases, with 13 bases remaining between them. The CDR3 totals 13 residues. Per germline, CDR1 SEHNR and CDR2 FQNEAQ (reference sequence).

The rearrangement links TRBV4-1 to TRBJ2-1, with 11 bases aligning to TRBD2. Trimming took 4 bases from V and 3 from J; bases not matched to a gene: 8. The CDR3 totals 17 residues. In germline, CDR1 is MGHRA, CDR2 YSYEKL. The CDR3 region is CASSRQSTSGIYNEQFF. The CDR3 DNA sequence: TGCGCCAGCAGCCGACAGTCGACTAGCGGGATCTACAATGAGCAGTTCTTC.

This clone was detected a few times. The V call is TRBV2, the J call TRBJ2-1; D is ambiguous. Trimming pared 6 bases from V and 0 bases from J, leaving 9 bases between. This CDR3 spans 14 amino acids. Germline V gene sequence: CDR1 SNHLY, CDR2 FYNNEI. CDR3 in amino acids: CASRLEDSYNEQFF. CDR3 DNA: TGTGCCAGCAGGCTTGAGGACTCCTACAATGAGCAGTTCTTC.